A selection of T cell receptor beta chains follows, all from one sample in a study of CDR3 diversity in severe acne. TCRdb reprocessed the PCR reads via MiXCR and lists one record per CDR3 protein. The table lists around 100,000 distinct CDR3 sequences, about half of them singletons. Specimen: blood. These receptors originate from a male donor with acne. Both conserved end residues are part of each CDR3. D genes are given only for firm matches. Expanded clones get a size class; other rows say once, few or many, or leave the size out.

d_call clone_size j_call cdr3_length v_call cdr3_aa cdr3_nt
. . TRBJ2-1 17 TRBV20-1 CSARDLAGLGSYDEQFF TGTAGTGCTAGAGACCTTGCCGGACTGGGTTCCTACGATGAGCAGTTCTTC
. many TRBJ1-2 15 TRBV7-2 CASSLTYRASYGYTF TGTGCCAGCAGCTTGACCTATAGGGCATCCTATGGCTACACCTTC
TRBD1 few TRBJ1-1 14 TRBV7-2 CASSSWTGSTEAFF TGTGCCAGCAGCAGCTGGACAGGGAGCACTGAAGCTTTCTTT
TRBD1 . TRBJ2-5 17 TRBV10-3 CAISDFGTGVMGETQYF TGTGCCATCAGTGACTTTGGGACAGGCGTAATGGGGGAGACCCAGTACTTC
TRBD2 . TRBJ2-1 15 TRBV25-1 CATSTVSGTRDEQFF TGTGCCACCAGCACGGTTAGCGGGACAAGGGATGAGCAGTTCTTC
. . TRBJ1-1 14 TRBV3-1 CASSLRRGDTEAFF TGTGCCAGCAGCCTCCGTCGCGGGGACACCGAAGCTTTCTTT
. many TRBJ2-2 13 TRBV7-2 CASSLGLTGEPFF TGTGCCAGCAGTTTGGGGCTCACCGGGGAGCCGTTTTTT
. . TRBJ2-3 16 TRBV29-1 CSVEDLQGGRADTQYF TGCAGCGTTGAAGATCTTCAAGGGGGTCGCGCAGATACGCAGTATTTT
. medium-sized TRBJ1-1 15 TRBV7-8 CASSLPTGGDTEAFF TGTGCCAGCAGCCTTCCGACAGGTGGAGACACTGAAGCTTTCTTT
TRBD1 many TRBJ2-3 12 TRBV19 CASSISSGTASF TGTGCCAGTAGTATAAGTTCGGGGACAGCCTCATTT
. many TRBJ2-3 16 TRBV5-1 CASSASLATVADTQYF TGCGCCAGCAGCGCCAGCCTGGCCACGGTGGCAGATACGCAGTATTTT
. . TRBJ2-5 14 TRBV2 CASSGAGSEETQYF TGTGCCAGCAGTGGGGCAGGGTCTGAGGAGACCCAGTACTTC
. many TRBJ1-1 13 TRBV12-3/TRBV12-4 CASSLGRMDEAFF TGTGCCAGCAGTTTAGGCCGGATGGATGAAGCTTTCTTT
TRBD1 . TRBJ1-1 18 TRBV12-3/TRBV12-4 CASSLVQSENDRDSEAFF TGTGCCAGCAGTTTAGTCCAGTCGGAGAATGACCGGGACAGTGAAGCTTTCTTT
. many TRBJ2-1 14 TRBV7-3 CASSLGFGDNEQFF TGTGCCAGCAGCTTAGGGTTCGGAGACAATGAGCAGTTCTTC
TRBD1 many TRBJ2-7 15 TRBV5-1 CASSPNGQAFYEQYF TGCGCCAGCAGCCCCAATGGACAGGCCTTCTACGAGCAGTACTTC
TRBD1 few TRBJ1-1 13 TRBV20-1 CSATGTANTEAFF TGCAGTGCTACCGGGACAGCGAACACTGAAGCTTTCTTT
TRBD2 . TRBJ2-1 12 TRBV28 CASSQIAGGQFF TGTGCCAGCAGTCAAATAGCGGGAGGGCAGTTCTTC
. few TRBJ1-1 15 TRBV11-2 CASSLAGDLTTEAFF TGTGCCAGCAGCTTAGCAGGGGACTTAACTACTGAAGCTTTCTTT
. once TRBJ2-2 13 TRBV7-9 CASSVVWTGELFF TGTGCCAGCAGTGTTGTATGGACCGGGGAGCTGTTTTTT
TRBD2 . TRBJ2-4 15 TRBV7-2 CASSVAGTRENIQYF TGTGCCAGCAGCGTAGCCGGGACTAGAGAAAACATTCAGTACTTC
TRBD1 . TRBJ2-5 15 TRBV29-1 CSVENPLTGEETQYF TGCAGCGTTGAAAACCCACTGACAGGGGAAGAGACCCAGTACTTC
TRBD1 . TRBJ1-2 15 TRBV10-3 CAISDPGQGIYGYTF TGTGCCATCAGTGACCCCGGACAGGGAATCTATGGCTACACCTTC
TRBD2 . TRBJ2-5 16 TRBV20-1 CSARDRASSGMETQYF TGCAGTGCTAGAGATAGGGCGTCTAGCGGGATGGAGACCCAGTACTTC
TRBD1 many TRBJ2-7 14 TRBV20-1 CSARGLASTGEQYF TGCAGTGCTAGAGGCCTAGCTTCGACAGGGGAGCAGTACTTC
TRBD1 . TRBJ2-7 11 TRBV10-3 CASQGANEQYF TGTGCCAGCCAGGGGGCCAACGAGCAGTACTTC